Listed below are T cell receptor beta chains from one sample, sequenced in a study of CD8+ T cells in alopecia areata. Clones were read by immunoSEQ multiplex PCR, and TCRdb kept only the in-frame ones, dropping some. The sample contains about 270,000 clones, around 64% of which appear only once. Sequencing used CD4+ T cells sorted from blood, obtained around week 54, from a patient treated with tofacitinib. The receptor set was obtained from a human donor with alopecia areata. The CDR3 runs from the conserved cysteine through the conserved F or W. A D gene is named only where the DNA matches it firmly. Clone size appears in some rows only: once, few, many, or a class for an expanded clone.

clone_size d_call j_call v_call cdr3_nt cdr3_aa
- - TRBJ1-6 TRBV10-3 TGTGCCATCAGTGAGTCGCATCTCCTCCACTTT CAISESHLLHF
once TRBD1 TRBJ2-7 TRBV30 TGTGCCTGGAGCGACAGGGACTACGAGCAGTACTTC CAWSDRDYEQYF
- - TRBJ1-1 TRBV29-1 TGCAGAGCCGTCAGGGCAGCGAACACTGAAGCTTTCTTT CRAVRAANTEAFF
few - TRBJ2-5 TRBV18 TGTGCCAGCTCACCACTTGCGGGACAGCGACAAGAGACCCAGTACTTC CASSPLAGQRQETQYF
few - TRBJ2-5 TRBV5-4 TGTGCCAGCAGCTGGGGACGGAACCAAGAGACCCAGTACTTC CASSWGRNQETQYF
- - TRBJ2-1 TRBV6-6 TGTGCCAGCAGTTATTTACATACGTCCTACAATGAGCAGTTCTTC CASSYLHTSYNEQFF
- - TRBJ2-7 TRBV30 TGTGCCTGGACAGACTTCCACGAGCAGTACTTC CAWTDFHEQYF
- - TRBJ1-3 TRBV30 TGTGCCTGGACCTGGGGCTCTGGAAACACCATATATTTT CAWTWGSGNTIYF
- - TRBJ1-1 TRBV29-1 TGCAGCGGTAACCCGACAGGTAACATGAACACTGAAGCTTTCTTT CSGNPTGNMNTEAFF
- TRBD2 TRBJ2-5 TRBV5-1 TGCGCCAGCAGCACACTAGCGGGCGGACAAGAGACCCAGTACTTC CASSTLAGGQETQYF
- - TRBJ2-5 TRBV7-9 TGTGCCAGCAGCTTGGATCGGAGAGAGACCCAGTACTTC CASSLDRRETQYF
- - TRBJ2-7 TRBV6-1 TGTGCCCCCAGGGGCATTCCCACCTACGAGCAGTACTTC CAPRGIPTYEQYF
- - TRBJ1-1 TRBV4-1 TGCGCCAGCAGCCAAGTGGACACTGAAGCTTTCTTT CASSQVDTEAFF
few - TRBJ1-5 TRBV18 TGTGCCAGCTCACCTTCAGGGGACAATCAGCCCCAGCATTTT CASSPSGDNQPQHF
once - TRBJ1-5 TRBV7-6 TGTGCCAGCAGCTTAACCGAGGGTCAGCCCCAGCATTTT CASSLTEGQPQHF
- - TRBJ2-7 TRBV27 TGTGCCAGCAGTTTTATCCAGGGAGGAGGCTACGAGCAGTACTTC CASSFIQGGGYEQYF
- - TRBJ1-2 TRBV7-2 TGTGCCAGCAGCTTAGAAAGGGGCGATGGCTACACCTTC CASSLERGDGYTF
once TRBD1 TRBJ2-5 TRBV11-2 TGTGCCAGCACCTACCGACAGGGGGTAGGGGAGACCCAGTACTTC CASTYRQGVGETQYF
few - TRBJ2-1 TRBV6-5 TGTGCCAGCAGTTACGACTCCTACAATGAGCAGTTCTTC CASSYDSYNEQFF
- - TRBJ2-6 TRBV7-2 TGTGCCAGCAGACGGGACCCCTCTGGGGCCAACGTCCTGACTTTC CASRRDPSGANVLTF
few - TRBJ2-3 TRBV4-2 TGTGCCAGCAGCCTCGACGAGAACACAGATACGCAGTATTTT CASSLDENTDTQYF
- - TRBJ2-5 TRBV5-1 TGCGCCAGCAGCGCGAAAGAGACCCAGTACTTC CASSAKETQYF
- TRBD1 TRBJ1-6 TRBV11-2 TGTGCCAGCAGCTCTAGACGACAGGGACTATGGGGTAGCTCACCCCTCCACTTT CASSSRRQGLWGSSPLHF
- - TRBJ2-7 TRBV29-1 TGCAGCGGGGTCGTGGGAAATCCTCCCTACGAGCAGTACTTC CSGVVGNPPYEQYF
- - TRBJ1-5 TRBV27 TGTGCCAGCAGTAAGGCGTACAATCAGCCCCAGCATTTT CASSKAYNQPQHF
- - TRBJ1-2 TRBV5-6 TGTGCCAGCAGCCTTCGAGGAGGGGAAACCTTC CASSLRGGETF
few - TRBJ2-7 TRBV2 TGTGCCAGCAGTGATCATGGCCCTCAATGGGAGCAGTACTTC CASSDHGPQWEQYF
once TRBD1 TRBJ2-7 TRBV5-1 TGCGCCAGCAGCTCGGGACAGCCTACCTACGAGCAGTACTTC CASSSGQPTYEQYF
- - TRBJ1-2 TRBV20-1 TGCAGTGCTAGGAGTTATGGCTACACCTTC CSARSYGYTF
few - TRBJ1-5 TRBV6-5 TGTGCCAGCAGTTACGACGGGGGGTGCGAAGCCCAGCATTTT CASSYDGGCEAQHF
once - TRBJ2-7 TRBV6-5 TGTGCCAGCAAGGTTTGGGCAGGGGCCTACGAGCAGTACTTC CASKVWAGAYEQYF
- - TRBJ2-7 TRBV5-1 TGCGCCAGCAGCTTGGCCGGAGGGGACTACGAGCAGTACTTC CASSLAGGDYEQYF
once - TRBJ1-4 TRBV4-3 TGCGCCAGCAGCCAAGATAACAGGGACAATGAAAAACTGTTTTTT CASSQDNRDNEKLFF
- - TRBJ2-7 TRBV7-6 TGTGCCAGCAGCGCGGGACGGGGGTTTTTTATTAACGAGCAGTACTTC CASSAGRGFFINEQYF
- TRBD1 TRBJ2-7 TRBV5-1 TGCGCCAGCGGATCCGGGACAGCTCCCTACGAGCAGTACTTC CASGSGTAPYEQYF
many TRBD1 TRBJ1-1 TRBV7-3 TGTGCCAGCAGCTTTGACAGGGACACTGAAGCTTTCTTT CASSFDRDTEAFF
once - TRBJ2-5 TRBV18 TGTGCCAGCTCCAAGACAGAGGAGACCCAGTACTTC CASSKTEETQYF
- - TRBJ2-2 TRBV7-2 TGTGCCAGCAGCTTCAGGGCCGGGGAGCTGTTTTTT CASSFRAGELFF
- TRBD1 TRBJ1-2 TRBV30 TGTGCCTGGATTTACAGGGGTGGCTACACCTTC CAWIYRGGYTF
- TRBD2 TRBJ2-5 TRBV29-1 TGCAGCGTTGACAAGGGACTAGGGGGGACCCAGTACTTC CSVDKGLGGTQYF
- - TRBJ1-2 TRBV6-5 TGTGCCAGCAGTCCCCTCAGGGGCGCCGGCTATGGCTACACCTTC CASSPLRGAGYGYTF
- TRBD1 TRBJ1-2 TRBV10-3 TGTGCCATCAGCGAGCAGGGACAGGGCGGGGGCTACACCTTC CAISEQGQGGGYTF
- TRBD1 TRBJ1-5 TRBV9 TGTGCCAGCAGCTGGGACAGGGGACCACAGCCCCAGCATTTT CASSWDRGPQPQHF
- - TRBJ2-7 TRBV27 TGTGCCAGCAGTCCCCCGCCCATAAAAGAGCAGTACTTC CASSPPPIKEQYF
few TRBD2 TRBJ2-1 TRBV30 TGTGCCTGGAGCCACCCCCCCGGGACTAGGAGAACCAATGAGCAGTTCTTC CAWSHPPGTRRTNEQFF
few - TRBJ1-1 TRBV4-3 TGCGCCAGCAGCCAATGGACAGTTACAAACACTGAAGCTTTCTTT CASSQWTVTNTEAFF
- - TRBJ2-3 TRBV4-2 TGTGCCAGCAGCCAAGCCCGACAGTTCACAGATACGCAGTATTTT CASSQARQFTDTQYF
- - TRBJ1-1 TRBV30 TGTGCCTGGAGTGTGAAGATGAACACTGAAGCTTTCTTT CAWSVKMNTEAFF
once - TRBJ2-1 TRBV9 TGTGCCAGCAGCCAAGACTTACGGGGGGCCTGGAATGAGCAGTTCTTC CASSQDLRGAWNEQFF
- TRBD1 TRBJ1-5 TRBV6-5 TGTGCCAGCAGCCTGACAGGGATCAATCAGCCCCAGCATTTT CASSLTGINQPQHF
- - TRBJ1-2 TRBV6-6 TGTGCCAGCAGGCATACACAGGGTTTAAACTATGGCTACACCTTC CASRHTQGLNYGYTF